The clone carrying this TCR beta chain was counted at least ten times. Time point of the sample: newly diagnosed GD, antithyroid drugs for less than 3 months. The TCR library was made from RNA extracted from PBMCs. Peripheral blood, around 9 milliliters per patient, was collected in EDTA tubes. This sample is part of a study of regulatory T cells in long-lasting Graves disease. The length of the CDR3 is 14 residues. V was clipped by 5 bases and J by 2 bases, with 11 bases between them. Germline V lookup: CDR1 MNHNS, CDR2 SASEGT. Building the TCR beta libraries relied on iRepertoire HTBI primers, and CDR3 regions underwent Arm-PCR. TCRdb redid the calling of the multiplex PCR reads with MiXCR, one entry per CDR3 protein. The table records roughly 260,000 distinct CDR3 sequences, 18% of them present only once. This same sample was also taken into another study, of T cells in Graves' hyperthyroidism and ophthalmopathy. Per that paper: Initially, a first-round RT-PCR of the TCR CDR3 employed the HTBI primer set. Most clonotypes expanded in the thyroid (above 0.001) were also present in blood. Before onset, ophthalmopathy was predicted by the model a median roughly 6.8 months earlier.

This TCR derives from a woman between 25 and 40 years old with Graves disease. V is TRBV6-1 and J is TRBJ2-3; the D gene could be TRBD1 or TRBD2 (5 bases each). The material was peripheral blood mononuclear cells (PBMCs), obtained at new diagnosis, from a patient treated with antithyroid drugs. In DNA form, the CDR3 reads TGTGCCAGCAGTATCAGTGGGACCACAGATACGCAGTATTTT. The encoded protein is CASSISGTTDTQYF.